These 27 T cell receptor beta chains came from one sample sequenced in a study of blood T cell repertoires in COVID-19. Produced via immunoSEQ multiplex PCR; TCRdb's table is partial and in-frame only. The sample includes roughly 250,000 clones, 75% to 95% of them seen just once. The sequencing sample was made of peripheral blood. The receptors derive from a person under 35 with COVID-19, enrolled during active disease.

Notes on this clone: Germline and junction disagree at one end, which may indicate a read error. J is TRBJ2-5 and V is TRBV19, with 7 nucleotides matching TRBD1. Germline CDR1 reads LNHDA; CDR2 reads SQIVND (reference sequence). This CDR3 is built from 15 residues. The CDR3 DNA sequence: TGTGCCAGTAGTACATCCGGGACAGAACAAGGGACCCAGTACTTC. Its translation: CASSTSGTEQGTQYF.

The chain uses TRBV7-9 and TRBJ2-3; D unresolved. This CDR3 comprises 14 residues. V was trimmed by 4 bases and J by 0 bases, leaving 8 bases between them. Germline-derived CDR1 and CDR2 are SEHNR and FQNEAQ (reference sequence). The CDR3 DNA reads as TGTGCCAGCAGCTCTACTCCCAGCACAGATACGCAGTATTTT. Residues: CASSSTPSTDTQYF.

The chain employs TRBV5-1 and TRBJ2-7, with 7 positions matching TRBD1. J lost 3 bases, V lost 3 bases, and 6 bases had no gene match. Germline CDR1 is SGHRS and CDR2 is YFSETQ. The length of the CDR3 is 14 residues. CDR3 sequence reads: CASSSWQGDYEQYF. The CDR3 DNA reads TGCGCCAGCAGCTCTTGGCAGGGGGACTACGAGCAGTACTTC.

This clone appeared once. The chain couples TRBV19 to TRBJ1-5; 7 bases agree with TRBD1. The length of the CDR3 is 14 residues. Germline-derived CDR1 and CDR2 are LNHDA and SQIVND (reference sequence). V dropped 6 bases and J dropped 4; count of bases not matched to a gene: 6. The chain's CDR3 is CASRQTGQNQPQHF. The CDR3 coding sequence is TGTGCCAGTAGGCAGACAGGGCAAAATCAGCCCCAGCATTTT.

CDR3 in DNA: TGTGCCATCAGTGGCCCAGGGCTTGACACCATATATTTT. This translates into CAISGPGLDTIYF. The chain has TRBV10-3 and TRBJ1-3, with D maybe TRBD1 (5 bases). Germline CDR1 ENHRY, CDR2 SYGVKD. The germline V and J ends were trimmed by 4 bases and 8 bases, with 12 bases remaining between them. This CDR3 is built from 13 residues.

Note on this clone: The identical CDR3 is also encoded by other nucleotide sequences in the sample. This chain connects TRBV9 to TRBJ2-7, with D tentatively TRBD2 (5 bases). Between the trimmed V and J ends, which lost 0 bases and 0 bases, there was a span of 10 bases. Germline V gene data show CDR1 as SGDLS and CDR2 as YYNGEE. This CDR3 comprises 15 residues. CDR3 region: CASSVAAGVSYEQYF. CDR3 nucleotide sequence: TGTGCCAGCAGCGTAGCGGCCGGGGTCTCCTACGAGCAGTACTTC.

In its sample, this clone was seen once. The chain couples TRBV18 to TRBJ2-1, with D perhaps matching TRBD2 (5 bases). The CDR3 spans 14 residues. Trimming left V 1 base short and J 2 bases short, with 6 bases between. Germline V CDR1 and CDR2: KGHSH, LQKENI. The CDR3 nucleotides are TGTGCCAGCTCACCACAGGGAGCCTACAATGAGCAGTTCTTC. Translating gives CASSPQGAYNEQFF. The variable domain in full, completed from reference TRBV18 and TRBJ2-1, reads NAGVMQNPRHLVRRRGQEARLRCSPMKGHSHVYWYRQLPEEGLKFMVYLQKENIIDESGMPKERFSAEFPKEGPSILRIQQVVRGDSAAYFCASSPQGAYNEQFFGPGTRLTVL.

The chain links TRBV19 to TRBJ1-1; D is unclear. CDR1 LNHDA and CDR2 SQIVND come from the germline V gene (reference sequence). The CDR3 length is 15 residues. V gave up 6 bases and J gave up 0 bases, with 14 bases separating them. This CDR3 is CASRGRVSMNTEAFF. CDR3 sequence (DNA): TGTGCCAGTAGGGGCAGAGTCTCTATGAACACTGAAGCTTTCTTT.

The chain is built from TRBV5-1 and TRBJ1-5; TRBD1 matches 9 bases. There are 15 residues in the CDR3. Trimming removed 0 bases from V and 8 bases from J; junction bases left unmatched: 6. The germline V gene encodes CDR1 SGHRS and CDR2 YFSETQ. The chain's CDR3 is CASSLGGQGREPQHF. The CDR3 region has the DNA TGCGCCAGCAGCTTGGGAGGACAGGGGAGGGAGCCCCAGCATTTT.

V usage is TRBV27 and J usage is TRBJ2-3; no clear D gene. The ends were cut back, 4 bases at V and 0 bases at J, with 11 bases in the middle. This CDR3 contains 15 residues. Germline CDR1 is MNHEY and CDR2 is SMNVEV (reference sequence). The CDR3 region is CASSSQRRSTDTQYF. CDR3 bases: TGTGCCAGCAGTTCCCAGCGACGAAGCACAGATACGCAGTATTTT.

This clone appeared a few times. This rearrangement joins TRBV4-2 to TRBJ1-4; D unclear. From germline, CDR1 is LGHNA and CDR2 YNFKEQ. CDR3 length: 16 amino acids. The germline V and J ends were trimmed by 0 bases and 7 bases, with 15 bases remaining between them. In DNA form, the CDR3 reads TGTGCCAGCAGCCAAGATCAACGGGGTAGAGTTGAAAAACTGTTTTTT. Protein: CASSQDQRGRVEKLFF.

The chain employs TRBV3-1 (or the pseudogene TRBV3-2) and TRBJ2-4; 12 nucleotides line up with TRBD2. The CDR3 sequence is 15 residues long. Germline lookup yields CDR1 LGHDT and CDR2 YNNKEL (reference sequence). Trimming cost V 3 bases and J 5 bases; bases outside gene matches: 2. The CDR3 region is CASSHLAGGENIQYF. DNA for the CDR3: TGTGCCAGCAGCCATCTAGCGGGAGGGGAAAACATTCAGTACTTC.

V and J are TRBV7-9 and TRBJ2-2; D possibly corresponds to TRBD2 (5 bases). From germline, CDR1 is SEHNR and CDR2 FQNEAQ (reference sequence). This CDR3 is built from 14 residues. V was pared by 5 bases and J by 4 bases, with 11 bases between. CDR3 sequence: CASSRKGGTGELFF. Here the CDR3 DNA reads TGTGCCAGCAGCCGAAAAGGAGGCACCGGGGAGCTGTTTTTT.

The DNA for the CDR3 is TGTGCCAGTAGTACCCAAATCCCGGGACAGTCTCAAGAGACCCAGTACTTC. It specifies CASSTQIPGQSQETQYF. The chain employs TRBV19 and TRBJ2-5; 7 bases line up with TRBD1. The V segment lost 4 bases and the J segment 2 bases; nucleotides outside the gene matches: 13. The CDR3 is 17 residues long. Germline-derived CDR1 and CDR2 are LNHDA and SQIVND (reference sequence).

The rearrangement links TRBV7-9 to TRBJ2-1; the match to TRBD1 covers 7 bases. The J segment lost 6 bases and the V segment lost 1 base, leaving 15 bases of the junction unmatched. The CDR3 totals 18 residues. Germline CDR1 SEHNR, CDR2 FQNEAQ (reference sequence). Here the CDR3 DNA reads TGTGCCAGCAGCTTAGAACCAACAGGGGATCGAGCCATCAATGAGCAGTTCTTC. Translating it yields CASSLEPTGDRAINEQFF.

J is TRBJ2-3 and V is TRBV9; D is uncertain. Per the germline V gene, CDR1 is SGDLS and CDR2 is YYNGEE. Trimming pared 0 bases from V and 4 bases from J, leaving 6 bases between. The CDR3 covers 13 residues. This CDR3 is CASSVVPSDTQYF. The CDR3 DNA reads TGTGCCAGCAGCGTAGTTCCATCAGATACGCAGTATTTT.

With regard to this clone: The sample contains more than one DNA sequence encoding this CDR3. The chain couples TRBV18 to TRBJ2-5; 9 bases agree with TRBD2. The CDR3 spans 14 residues. J lost 2 bases, V lost 3 bases, and 1 base had no gene match. Per germline, CDR1 KGHSH and CDR2 LQKENI. The CDR3 DNA sequence: TGTGCCAGCTCACCGACTAGCGGACAAGAGACCCAGTACTTC. This translates into CASSPTSGQETQYF.

This chain uses TRBV24-1 with TRBJ2-3, with D unclear. The CDR3 length is 13 residues. V was trimmed by 3 bases and J by 3 bases, leaving 6 bases between them. The germline gives CDR1 KGHDR, CDR2 SFDVKD. CDR3 residues: CATSDHKTDTQYF. The DNA for the CDR3 is TGTGCCACCAGTGATCACAAGACAGATACGCAGTATTTT.

This clone was seen a single time. The chain links TRBV9 to TRBJ2-5, with 12 bases lining up with TRBD2. This CDR3 is built from 17 residues. CDR1 and CDR2 (germline): SGDLS, YYNGEE. Trimming removed 0 bases from V and 4 bases from J; junction bases left unmatched: 7. As DNA, the CDR3 is TGTGCCAGCAGCGTAGCTACGGGACTAGCGGGTGGAGAGACCCAGTACTTC. Translation gives CASSVATGLAGGETQYF.

The V call is TRBV6-5, the J call TRBJ2-7; 9 bases are shared with TRBD1. The length of the CDR3 is 15 residues. Germline V lookup: CDR1 MNHEY, CDR2 SVGAGI. V lost 0 bases, J lost 4 bases, and 4 bases stayed unmatched. The CDR3 reads CASSYSKQGAYEQYF. CDR3 coding DNA: TGTGCCAGCAGTTACTCGAAACAGGGGGCTTACGAGCAGTACTTC.

This chain links TRBV4-2 with TRBJ1-1; unclear D gene. Deletions cut 0 bases from V and 2 bases from J, with 7 bases between. The CDR3 spans 14 residues. Per germline, CDR1 LGHNA and CDR2 YNFKEQ. CDR3 nucleotides: TGTGCCAGCAGCCAAGAGCACGGTAACACTGAAGCTTTCTTT. Amino acid sequence: CASSQEHGNTEAFF.

The chain recombines TRBV5-4 with TRBJ2-7; 7 bases match TRBD1. Germline values: CDR1 SGHNT, CDR2 YYREEE (reference sequence). The CDR3 consists of 14 residues. V shed 4 bases, J shed 0 bases, and the junction held 4 bases outside the gene matches. The CDR3 sequence: CASSAGTASYEQYF. The CDR3 DNA sequence: TGTGCCAGCAGCGCCGGGACAGCCTCCTACGAGCAGTACTTC.

The chain combines TRBV7-8 with TRBJ2-1, with D possibly matching TRBD2 (5 bases). V was shortened by 5 bases and J by 2 bases, with 16 bases between the two germline ends. Germline V CDR1 and CDR2: SGHVS, FQNEAQ. This CDR3 contains 16 residues. This chain's CDR3 is CASSQEVSVAYNEQFF. Here the CDR3 DNA reads TGTGCCAGCAGCCAGGAGGTGAGTGTGGCCTACAATGAGCAGTTCTTC.

The CDR3 loop is CASSHIGGGEQYF. The DNA of the CDR3 is TGTGCCAGCAGTCACATCGGAGGAGGCGAGCAGTACTTC. The chain combines TRBV6-6 with TRBJ2-7; maybe TRBD2 (5 bases). CDR1 is MNHNY and CDR2 is SVGAGI in the germline V gene (reference sequence). The CDR3 contains 13 residues. V dropped 5 bases and J dropped 6 bases, with 14 bases sitting between them.

The chain employs TRBV27 and TRBJ2-1, with 9 bases that match TRBD2. The length of the CDR3 is 18 residues. Looked up from germline, CDR1 is MNHEY and CDR2 is SMNVEV (reference sequence). V was clipped by 8 bases and J by 0 bases; unmatched bases: 14. The CDR3, as DNA: TGTGCCAGCTCCTTAGGGACTAGCCCTATTAGCTCCTACAATGAGCAGTTCTTC. Its translation: CASSLGTSPISSYNEQFF.

The V call is TRBV6-5, the J call TRBJ2-4; tentatively, D is TRBD1 (6 bases). CDR1 MNHEY and CDR2 SVGAGI come from the germline V gene. The CDR3 covers 14 residues. V was clipped by 7 bases and J by 1 base, with 11 bases between them. CDR3 sequence reads: CASTQGSAKNIQYF. The CDR3 DNA reads TGTGCCAGCACTCAGGGGTCGGCCAAAAACATTCAGTACTTC.

V and J are TRBV4-1 and TRBJ2-3; D might be TRBD2 (6 bases). The CDR3 length is 16 residues. Germline-derived CDR1 and CDR2 are MGHRA and YSYEKL. Trimming shortened V by 3 bases and J by 0 bases, and 13 bases separated the two germline ends. CDR3 protein: CASSQVADTSTDTQYF. Here the CDR3 DNA reads TGCGCCAGCAGCCAGGTAGCGGATACTAGCACAGATACGCAGTATTTT.